Reported below is one T cell receptor beta chain. Germline V gene sequence: CDR1 MNHEY, CDR2 SVGEGT. V was trimmed by 2 bases and J by 2 bases, leaving 13 bases between them. This CDR3 region has 15 residues. Only in-frame clones appear in the TCRdb table, and some are missing; sequencing was by immunoSEQ multiplex PCR. The sample yields some 260,000 clones, 80% to 90% seen once. This sample was included in a study of blood T cell repertoires in COVID-19. Study as a whole: Material from acute and convalescent COVID-19 was sourced from the United States, Italy and Spain.

Participants, about 18 to 89 years old, spanned approximately 25 US areas. The study assigned cohorts using participant-reported clinical history. Cohort 3 recovery required two negative PCRs, clearance, or symptom resolution. The V gene is TRBV6-2 or TRBV6-3, the J gene TRBJ2-7; D may be TRBD2 (6 bases). This TCR was sampled from a man in his forties or fifties who had recovered from COVID-19. Source material: PBMCs or T cells enriched from blood (not recorded which). CDR3 DNA: TGTGCCAGCAGTTACCATCGGCGGGGTACCTACGAGCAGTACTTC. Its protein is CASSYHRRGTYEQYF.